Below, one T cell receptor beta chain is given with its context. V was cut by 4 bases and J by 5 bases, with 15 bases left in between. This CDR3 is 15 amino acids long. The germline V gene has CDR1 SGHKS and CDR2 YYEKEE (reference sequence). This entry belongs to a study of immune heterogeneity within non-small cell lung tumors. With around 0.6 ug used per sample, the template was genomic DNA from bulk tumor. Doctors removed several biopsies from each primary tumor during surgery, keeping them far apart. Undergoing curative surgery were patients whose non-small cell lung cancer was untreated and newly diagnosed. It was with 32 V and 13 J primers that multiplex PCR amplified TCR beta CDR3. MiXCR, applied by TCRdb to the multiplex PCR reads, yields one record per CDR3 protein. In the table there are roughly 7,200 distinct CDR3 sequences, approximately 20% of which are singletons.

The clonotype comes from a man in his sixties with non-small cell lung cancer. The sequencing input was lung tumor tissue. V gene TRBV5-5 combines with J gene TRBJ2-2; a possible D gene is TRBD1 (6 bases). The CDR3 sequence: CASSPGQLSTGELFF. The CDR3 nucleotides read TGTGCCAGCAGCCCCGGACAGCTCAGTACCGGGGAGCTGTTTTTT.